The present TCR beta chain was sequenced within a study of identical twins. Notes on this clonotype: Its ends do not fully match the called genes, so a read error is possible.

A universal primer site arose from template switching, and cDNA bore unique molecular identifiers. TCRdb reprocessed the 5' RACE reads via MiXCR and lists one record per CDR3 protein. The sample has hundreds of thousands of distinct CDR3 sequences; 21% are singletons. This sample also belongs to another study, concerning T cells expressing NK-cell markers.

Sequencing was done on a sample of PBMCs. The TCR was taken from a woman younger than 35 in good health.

The CDR3 DNA reads as TGCGGCTGCCGGGACCCTGGGAACACCATATATTTT. It is translated as CGCRDPGNTIYF. This sequence joins TRBV20-1 and TRBJ1-3; TRBD1 might be the D (5 bases). Germline V lookup: CDR1 DFQATT, CDR2 SNEGSKA (reference sequence). This CDR3 is built from 12 residues.